The sequence of this TCR beta chain was determined in a study of radiation and T cells in renal cell carcinoma. Broader study findings: Pretreatment tumor biopsies were lacking, so baseline clonotypes are unknown.

As for this clone: Its antigen is currently unknown.

Here immunoSEQ multiplex PCR was the method, and the copy in TCRdb shows in-frame clones only, minus some. The profile shows around 130,000 clones, approximately 78% of them singletons. Germline CDR1 KGHSH, CDR2 LQKENI. V dropped 6 bases and J dropped 2; count of bases not matched to a gene: 6. This CDR3 has 15 amino acids. Time point denoted: blood 2 weeks post-SBRT. The treatment is: 15 Gy SBRT to primary tumor, nephrectomy 4 weeks later. Radiation-treated patients gave blood at baseline, week 2 and week 4. The patient's renal cell carcinoma had clear cell pathology. The starting material was blood, obtained from a patient whose treatment included radiotherapy and nephrectomy. This clonotype was obtained from a woman aged 60-70 years with renal cell carcinoma. This chain joins TRBV18 and TRBJ2-7, with TRBD2 matching 11 bases. CDR3 protein: CASSLGLADTYEQYF. Here the CDR3 DNA reads TGTGCCAGCTCCCTGGGACTAGCGGACACCTACGAGCAGTACTTC. Based on the CDR3 plus reference TRBV18 and TRBJ2-7, the full variable domain is NAGVMQNPRHLVRRRGQEARLRCSPMKGHSHVYWYRQLPEEGLKFMVYLQKENIIDESGMPKERFSAEFPKEGPSILRIQQVVRGDSAAYFCASSLGLADTYEQYFGPGTRLTVT.